The subject of this entry is one T cell receptor beta chain. Its antigen is unknown. No base qualities exist here, and no much larger clone lies one base off it. The data are from a study of CD8 T cells in ankylosing spondylitis listed by TCRdb under 2017. Study-level background: The study profiled T cell receptor beta repertoires in healthy donors and ankylosing spondylitis patients to find disease-linked TCR variants. Samples of peripheral blood were taken, and for ankylosing spondylitis patients, synovial fluid was collected as well. The whole study cohort included over a hundred healthy donors and about two dozen ankylosing spondylitis patients.

At the junction V is shortened by 6 bases and J by 6 bases; bases outside the gene matches: 5. Inclusive of the bounding cysteine and phenylalanine, the CDR3 is 14 residues long. The entry retains the CDR3 DNA only, 42 bases that are in frame from base 1. CDR1 and CDR2 (DFQATT, SNEGSKA) derive from the germline V gene (reference sequence). What the study reported, not specific to this receptor: The disease-linked clones were reported as significantly enriched in matched synovial fluid samples from ankylosing spondylitis patients. The disease-linked clones showed a CD8+ phenotype and occurred at relatively low frequencies in peripheral blood. Blood from ankylosing spondylitis patients appeared to be characterized by a TCR beta motif made up of 8 or 9 highly homologous amino acid variants. Some motif variants had previously been reported in the synovial fluid and blood of reactive arthritis patients, which suggests shared mechanisms of disease initiation.

The sequencer was an Illumina HiSeq 2500. TCR beta libraries were prepared by quantitative 5'-RACE with molecular barcodes. Under the source paper's analysis protocol: To identify disease-linked TCR variants, a new computational method was used, one built on a probabilistic model of VDJ rearrangement. The raw public reads went through TCRdb reprocessing: fastp at Q25, MiXCR clone calling, in-frame beta chains kept. Rows with a matching CDR3 protein are joined into one entry that keeps the most common DNA and genes. The V and J calls were not made by the authors but by TCRdb's processing. This sample gives approximately 540,000 distinct CDR3 sequences in total; about 13% of them show up just once. The ten most abundant clones make up about 6.8% of the sample.

The rearrangement combines TRBV20-1 with TRBJ2-2; 12 central nucleotides agree with TRBD2. This TCR derives from a male donor with ankylosing spondylitis. The sample consisted of blood, either unsorted or a sorted T cell fraction (not recorded which). This receptor carries the CDR3 CSAPTSGSSGELFF. In nucleotide form, the sequence is TGCAGTGCGCCGACTAGCGGGAGCTCCGGGGAGCTGTTTTTT.